This entry describes one T cell receptor (beta chain). TCR alpha and beta CDR3 regions were amplified from RNA using iRepertoire nested multiplex PCR. TCRdb reanalysed the multiplex PCR reads using MiXCR and keeps one entry per CDR3 protein. The data contain about 130,000 distinct CDR3 sequences, 20% to 25% of them seen just once; the ten biggest clones take up about 30%. This sample was included in a study of glioma-infiltrating T cells. This CDR3 contains 13 residues. Germline CDR1 SGHTA, CDR2 FQGTGA. V was shortened by 6 bases and J by 1 base, with 9 bases between the two germline ends. The sequencing input was glioma tissue, nonneoplastic brain tissue, or PBMCs (not recorded which). The receptor was isolated from a human donor with low-grade glioma or glioblastoma, undergoing nonglioma brain surgery, or in good health (not recorded which). The genes are TRBV7-3 and TRBJ1-1; perhaps TRBD1 as D (5 bases). This CDR3 is CASRRQGNTEAFF. CDR3 DNA sequence: TGTGCCAGCAGACGTCAGGGGAACACTGAAGCTTTCTTT. Full variable domain (outside the CDR3, taken from reference TRBV7-3 and TRBJ1-1): GAGVSQTPSNKVTEKGKYVELRCDPISGHTALYWYRQSLGQGPEFLIYFQGTGAADDSGLPNDRFFAVRPEGSVSTLKIQRTERGDSAVYLCASRRQGNTEAFFGQGTRLTVV.